This T cell receptor (beta chain) was captured in a study of cytomegalovirus exposure and HLA in healthy donors (dated by TCRdb to the late 2010s). Context from the whole study: The 666 repertoires of the first cohort and the 120 or so validation repertoires were produced on the same platform, according to a later analysis. The study aimed to test whether cataloging public T cell receptors could reveal signatures of past pathogen exposure. A separate validation cohort of roughly 130 different subjects was used in addition to the approximately 610-subject first cohort. To predict cytomegalovirus infection status, the study brought together high-throughput TCR immunosequencing, statistical association of individual TCRs with disease status, and machine learning. Broader findings and caveats from the paper: While some public TCRs were present in many individuals, most TCR sequences turned up only very rarely across donors. A few of the identified cytomegalovirus-associated TCR beta chains were confirmed in vitro to be specific for cytomegalovirus antigens. The study listed 164 TCR beta chains as associated with cytomegalovirus. A later analysis found that TCRs clustered in the first cohort also tended to co-occur in the roughly 120 validation repertoires, with approximately 94% of cluster scores above 0. In both the original and validation cohorts, the classifier was reported to diagnose cytomegalovirus status with high specificity and sensitivity. A later analysis had no HLA typing for the validation cohort, so co-occurrence there was scored across all 130 or so repertoires. The authors suggested that the approach could potentially be extended to other disease states and immunological phenotypes.

Library preparation used the immunoSEQ multiplex PCR assay. Regarding the original processing steps: A statistical classification framework was developed to diagnose cytomegalovirus status using the catalog of TCR beta chain sequences. As stored in TCRdb, this immuneACCESS dataset retains in-frame rearrangements with V and J assigned. A fraction of the clones does not appear; measured against another copy, unresolved V genes explain less than half of the discrepancy, and the remainder lacks a known reason. Clone size and the V and J calls come from that table; the DNA yielded D and trimming. Present in this sample are tens of thousands of clones, roughly 89% of which were seen just once. The top ten clonotypes cover 3.5% to 4% of the sample. Concerning this clone: It lacks a known antigen. The record has no base qualities; no much larger clone is one base away.

Trimming leaves V shorter by 6 bases and J shorter by 3 bases, with the junction holding 4 bases beyond the gene matches. The CDR3 spans 13 residues, from the cysteine through the phenylalanine. Only the CDR3 DNA is retained, 39 bases long and in frame from the first base. CDR1 MNHEY and CDR2 SMNVEV were looked up in the germline V gene (reference sequence). Separate from the approximately 690-subject first cohort, the validation cohort of over 90 subjects was the group to which the donors belonged. Sequenced material: PBMCs. The sequence derives from a woman in her late teens or twenties in good health and CMV-seropositive. The rearranged chain carries TRBV27 and TRBJ2-7, and 8 junction bases match TRBD2. The DNA sequence is TGTGCCAGCAGAAGCGGGAGCCTCTACGAGCAGTACTTC. It specifies CASRSGSLYEQYF.